These 30 T cell receptor beta chains originate from one sample sequenced in a study of cytomegalovirus exposure and HLA in healthy donors. 60 Vbeta and 13 Jbeta primers were used in PCR. The assay was immunoSEQ multiplex PCR, and TCRdb's table has in-frame clones only and misses some. The sample lists some 150,000 clones, 76% occurring once. Sequenced: PBMCs. The receptors originated from a female donor in good health and CMV-seropositive.

V is TRBV18 and J is TRBJ1-6; 7 bases are a match to TRBD1. Trimming took 6 bases from V and 9 from J; bases not matched to a gene: 8. The CDR3 is 14 amino acids. The germline V gene has CDR1 KGHSH and CDR2 LQKENI. The CDR3 here is CASSRGQVFSPLHF. The DNA of the CDR3 is TGTGCCAGCTCCCGTGGACAGGTTTTTTCACCCCTCCACTTT. Full variable domain (outside the CDR3, taken from reference TRBV18 and TRBJ1-6): NAGVMQNPRHLVRRRGQEARLRCSPMKGHSHVYWYRQLPEEGLKFMVYLQKENIIDESGMPKERFSAEFPKEGPSILRIQQVVRGDSAAYFCASSRGQVFSPLHFGNGTRLTVT.

The gene calls are TRBV28 and TRBJ2-1; 12 bases fit TRBD2. The CDR3 extends over 16 amino acids. CDR1 and CDR2 (germline): MDHEN, SYDVKM. J was trimmed by 3 bases and V by 4 bases; bases with no gene match: 4. The CDR3 DNA reads TGTGCCAGCAGTTCTAGCGGGAGGGTAGACTACAATGAGCAGTTCTTC. This codes for CASSSSGRVDYNEQFF.

The V call is TRBV9, the J call TRBJ2-3; D possibly corresponds to TRBD1 (6 bases). The CDR3 has 15 residues. V was clipped by 3 bases and J by 3 bases, with 14 bases between them. From germline, CDR1 is SGDLS and CDR2 YYNGEE. Written as DNA, the CDR3 is TGTGCCAGCAGCGACGGGACAAGGCCGACAGATACGCAGTATTTT. It specifies CASSDGTRPTDTQYF.

This clone was found a few times. This chain links TRBV15 with TRBJ2-7; TRBD1 agrees at 9 bases. V lost 0 bases to trimming and J lost 4 bases; unmatched junction nucleotides: 13. Germline CDR1 and CDR2: LNHNV and YYDKDF (reference sequence). CDR3 length equals 18 residues. CDR3 DNA: TGTGCCACCAGCAGAGATTACACGGGACAGGGCCCAAATTACGAGCAGTACTTC. It encodes CATSRDYTGQGPNYEQYF.

This clone was counted only a few times. V usage is TRBV28 and J usage is TRBJ2-7; 11 bases fit TRBD2. Germline V gene data show CDR1 as MDHEN and CDR2 as SYDVKM. Germline trimming cut 6 bases from V and 2 bases from J; bases unmatched to any gene: 9. The CDR3 has 16 amino acids. CDR3 DNA sequence: TGTGCCAGCAGAACCCCGGGACTAGCGGAGACCTACGAGCAGTACTTC. Protein product: CASRTPGLAETYEQYF.

V is TRBV10-3 and J is TRBJ1-5; 9 bases agree with TRBD1. Germline V CDR1 and CDR2: ENHRY, SYGVKD. V was pared by 7 bases and J by 7 bases, with 8 bases of the junction left unmatched. The CDR3 totals 14 residues. CDR3 sequence reads: CAIKGDRVDQPQHF. CDR3 DNA: TGTGCCATCAAGGGGGACAGGGTAGACCAGCCCCAGCATTTT.

This clone was seen just once. CDR3 sequence: CASSLAGLRREQFF. The CDR3 coding sequence is TGTGCCAGCAGCTTAGCGGGCCTCAGAAGAGAGCAGTTCTTC. The chain combines TRBV7-9 with TRBJ2-1; unclear D gene. Trimming stripped 0 bases from V and 10 bases from J, with 13 bases between. The CDR3 sequence is 14 residues long. Germline assignment: CDR1 SEHNR and CDR2 FQNEAQ (reference sequence).

The chain has TRBV6-4 and TRBJ2-1, with 11 bases matching TRBD2. The CDR3 runs 15 residues. CDR1 and CDR2 (germline): MRHNA, SNTAGT. Germline trimming cut 7 bases from V and 5 bases from J; bases unmatched to any gene: 7. The CDR3 reads CASTSGTSGNNEQFF. The CDR3 DNA reads TGTGCCAGCACCTCCGGGACTAGCGGAAACAATGAGCAGTTCTTC.

A few counts support this clone. The chain is built from TRBV6-1 and TRBJ1-5; D unclear. This CDR3 spans 13 amino acids. Trimming shortened V by 5 bases and J by 5 bases, and 10 bases separated the two germline ends. Germline CDR1 reads MNHNS; CDR2 reads SASEGT. CDR3 nucleotides: TGTGCCAGCAGTTGGGCAATATATCAGCCCCAGCATTTT. This codes for CASSWAIYQPQHF.

The V gene is TRBV5-1, the J gene TRBJ2-6, with D possibly TRBD1 on 6 matching bases. The V end was cut by 0 bases, the J end by 0 bases, with 16 bases between. This CDR3 has 19 amino acids. CDR1 is SGHRS, CDR2 YFSETQ, per germline. CDR3 sequence reads: CASSLGTVDFSSGANVLTF. The CDR3 nucleotides read TGCGCCAGCAGCTTGGGGACAGTCGATTTTAGCTCTGGGGCCAACGTCCTGACTTTC.

V is TRBV18 and J is TRBJ1-1, with D tentatively TRBD1 (5 bases). CDR3 length equals 15 residues. V lost 0 bases and J 3 bases, leaving 11 bases between the germline ends. The V gene's germline CDR1 is KGHSH and CDR2 LQKENI. In nucleotides, the CDR3 is TGTGCCAGCTCACCACCCAAAGGGGCGGACACTGAAGCTTTCTTT. This codes for CASSPPKGADTEAFF.

This clone was recorded many times. The chain is built from TRBV19 and TRBJ2-7; 8 bases are a match to TRBD2. The ends lost 5 bases at V and 0 bases at J; junction bases unmatched: 6. This CDR3 has 15 amino acids. Germline-derived CDR1 and CDR2 are LNHDA and SQIVND (reference sequence). Here the CDR3 DNA reads TGTGCCAGTAGTGATATAGCGGGACACTCCTACGAGCAGTACTTC. Its translation is CASSDIAGHSYEQYF. Filled out from reference TRBV19 and TRBJ2-7, the complete variable domain reads DGGITQSPKYLFRKEGQNVTLSCEQNLNHDAMYWYRQDPGQGLRLIYYSQIVNDFQKGDIAEGYSVSREKKESFPLTVTSAQKNPTAFYLCASSDIAGHSYEQYFGPGTRLTVT.

This chain joins TRBV7-3 and TRBJ1-1, with TRBD1 matching 7 bases. The CDR3 spans 13 residues. The ends lost 7 bases at V and 5 bases at J; junction bases unmatched: 7. Germline V lookup: CDR1 SGHTA, CDR2 FQGTGA. CDR3 sequence: CASTVGQETEAFF. The DNA of the CDR3 is TGTGCCAGCACTGTCGGACAGGAGACTGAAGCTTTCTTT.

The chain links TRBV27 to TRBJ2-6; no firm D call. Per germline, CDR1 MNHEY and CDR2 SMNVEV (reference sequence). The CDR3 has 13 residues. Trimming left V 2 bases short and J 3 bases short, with 2 bases between. CDR3 DNA: TGTGCCAGCAGTTTACTTGGGGCCAACGTCCTGACTTTC. Amino acids: CASSLLGANVLTF.

This clone was recorded only once. CDR3 in amino acids: CAWSNLRLSYEQYF. The CDR3 DNA reads as TGTGCCTGGAGTAACCTGCGCCTCTCCTACGAGCAGTACTTC. This chain uses TRBV30 with TRBJ2-7, with unresolved D. This CDR3 spans 14 amino acids. Looked up from germline, CDR1 is GTSNPN and CDR2 is SVGIG (reference sequence). The V and J ends lost 2 bases and 0 bases respectively, with 11 bases between them.

V is TRBV5-1 and J is TRBJ2-1; the match to TRBD2 covers 7 bases. Germline-derived CDR1 and CDR2 are SGHRS and YFSETQ. V gave up 2 bases and J gave up 4 bases; unmatched junction bases: 12. The CDR3 runs 17 residues. The CDR3 sequence: CASSLSSGGRSYNEQFF. Written as DNA, the CDR3 is TGCGCCAGCAGCTTAAGCTCTGGCGGGAGATCTTACAATGAGCAGTTCTTC.

V gene TRBV9 combines with J gene TRBJ2-7; 13 bases line up with TRBD2. The CDR3 consists of 17 residues. V shed 0 bases, J shed 6 bases, and the junction held 9 bases outside the gene matches. Germline lookup yields CDR1 SGDLS and CDR2 YYNGEE. DNA for the CDR3: TGTGCCAGCAGCGTAGAGGGACTAGCGGGGCCAGCCTCCGAGCAGTACTTC. It specifies CASSVEGLAGPASEQYF.

The chain links TRBV6-5 to TRBJ2-2; D call uncertain. This CDR3 has 13 residues. Germline assignment: CDR1 MNHEY and CDR2 SVGAGI. Between the trimmed V and J ends, which lost 7 bases and 2 bases, there was a span of 8 bases. This CDR3 is CASINTNTGELFF. The DNA of the CDR3 is TGTGCCAGCATCAACACCAACACCGGGGAGCTGTTTTTT.

Turning to this clone: The sample contains more than one DNA sequence encoding this CDR3. The chain recombines TRBV19 with TRBJ2-1; D might be TRBD2 (6 bases). The CDR3 covers 15 residues. Germline V gives CDR1 LNHDA, CDR2 SQIVND (reference sequence). The V end lost 3 bases, the J end lost 0 bases, and 9 bases lay between the germline ends. CDR3 amino acids: CASSMSGSSYNEQFF. The DNA of the CDR3 is TGTGCCAGTAGTATGTCCGGGAGCTCCTACAATGAGCAGTTCTTC.

This rearrangement joins TRBV30 to TRBJ2-1; 10 positions agree with TRBD2. The junction had 15 bases not matched to a gene; V was cut back by 3 bases and J by 10 bases. Germline lookup yields CDR1 GTSNPN and CDR2 SVGIG (reference sequence). CDR3 length: 16 amino acids. The CDR3 nucleotides read TGTGCCTGGAGCCTGTGGGGGGTAGCGGGGGGCCTAGAGCAGTTCTTC. Its translation: CAWSLWGVAGGLEQFF.

The rearrangement joins TRBV2 to TRBJ2-5, with D possibly being TRBD2 (6 bases). The CDR3 totals 15 residues. The germline V gene encodes CDR1 SNHLY and CDR2 FYNNEI. Trimming shortened V by 3 bases and J by 1 base, and 12 bases separated the two germline ends. The CDR3 DNA reads as TGTGCCAGCAGTGAGCTAGCGAACTTCCAAGAGACCCAGTACTTC. This encodes CASSELANFQETQYF. The full variable domain, with the rest looked up from reference TRBV2 and TRBJ2-5, is EPEVTQTPSHQVTQMGQEVILRCVPISNHLYFYWYRQILGQKVEFLVSFYNNEISEKSEIFDDQFSVERPDGSNFTLKIRSTKLEDSAMYFCASSELANFQETQYFGPGTRLLVL.

This clone occurred a few times. The rearrangement joins TRBV5-1 to TRBJ2-7, with 11 bases fitting TRBD1. J gave up 1 base and V 0 bases, and 3 bases lay outside the gene matches. The CDR3 has 16 residues. Germline V gene sequence: CDR1 SGHRS, CDR2 YFSETQ. The CDR3 here is CASSLDGQGASYEQYF. The DNA of the CDR3 is TGCGCCAGCAGCTTGGACGGACAGGGGGCTTCCTACGAGCAGTACTTC.

The chain carries TRBV27 and TRBJ2-3, with TRBD2 identical over 8 bases. The germline V gene has CDR1 MNHEY and CDR2 SMNVEV (reference sequence). The CDR3 runs to 16 residues. V was clipped by 2 bases and J by 4 bases; unmatched bases: 8. The CDR3 loop is CASSLGGPSGSDTQYF. CDR3 coding DNA: TGTGCCAGCAGTTTAGGTGGGCCTAGCGGGTCAGATACGCAGTATTTT.

The chain carries TRBV2 and TRBJ2-1; tentatively, D is TRBD1 (6 bases). The CDR3 spans 12 residues. Trimming shortened V by 5 bases and J by 7 bases, and 9 bases separated the two germline ends. The germline CDR1 and CDR2 sequences are SNHLY and FYNNEI. The CDR3 sequence is CASSRQGNEQFF. The CDR3 DNA reads TGTGCCAGCAGTCGTCAGGGGAATGAGCAGTTCTTC.

The CDR3 sequence: CASRTTSGSSNEQFF. CDR3 bases: TGTGCCAGCAGGACCACTAGCGGGAGTTCGAATGAGCAGTTCTTC. The V and J genes are TRBV2 and TRBJ2-1; the match to TRBD2 covers 11 bases. With 6 bases clipped from V and 7 bases from J, the junction kept 8 bases outside the gene matches. Per the germline V gene, CDR1 is SNHLY and CDR2 is FYNNEI. The CDR3 is 15 amino acids. The entire variable domain, with the rest obtained from reference TRBV2 and TRBJ2-1, is as follows: EPEVTQTPSHQVTQMGQEVILRCVPISNHLYFYWYRQILGQKVEFLVSFYNNEISEKSEIFDDQFSVERPDGSNFTLKIRSTKLEDSAMYFCASRTTSGSSNEQFFGPGTRLTVL.

This chain's CDR3 is CASRLGQAYEQYF. The CDR3 nucleotides read TGTGCCAGCAGACTTGGACAGGCCTACGAGCAGTACTTC. The chain employs TRBV28 and TRBJ2-7, with TRBD1 identical over 7 bases. The CDR3 runs 13 residues. Germline V CDR1 and CDR2: MDHEN, SYDVKM. Unmatched junction bases numbered 4, after V lost 6 bases and J lost 2 bases.

The V call is TRBV6-5, the J call TRBJ1-3; 7 bases line up with TRBD1. Germline CDR1 and CDR2: MNHEY and SVGAGI. CDR3 length equals 15 residues. The trim removed 7 bases at V and 2 bases at J, leaving 8 bases unmatched. The CDR3 nucleotides are TGTGCCAGCATGAGGGACAGTAAAGCTGGAAACACCATATATTTT. Translating it yields CASMRDSKAGNTIYF.

This clone came up once. The chain carries TRBV5-4 and TRBJ2-3; a weak D match, TRBD2 (6 bases). CDR1 is SGHNT, CDR2 YYREEE, per germline (reference sequence). Trimming shortened V by 4 bases and J by 0 bases, and 9 bases separated the two germline ends. The CDR3 consists of 14 residues. CDR3 sequence (DNA): TGTGCCAGCAGCACCACTAGCAGCACAGATACGCAGTATTTT. Amino acid sequence: CASSTTSSTDTQYF.

This sequence joins TRBV6-6 and TRBJ2-5; the match to TRBD2 covers 7 bases. Trimming cost V 6 bases and J 5 bases; bases outside gene matches: 6. Germline CDR1 reads MNHNY; CDR2 reads SVGAGI (reference sequence). The CDR3 is made up of 13 amino acids. The CDR3 sequence is CASSVGLLETQYF. The CDR3 DNA is TGTGCCAGCAGCGTGGGACTACTTGAGACCCAGTACTTC.

This chain joins TRBV23-1 and TRBJ2-5; possible D gene TRBD1, 5 bases. TRBV23-1 belongs to the ORF category, with a function that is uncertain. This CDR3 contains 19 residues. Trimming shortened V by 2 bases and J by 3 bases, and 25 bases separated the two germline ends. The CDR3 DNA follows: TGCGCCAGCAGTCAAAGCTCCGTAGTCGGACACCTAGATAAAGAGACCCAGTACTTC. Amino acid sequence: CASSQSSVVGHLDKETQYF.